One and the same sample provided the 31 T cell receptor beta chains below, sequenced in a study of response to subunit inactivated influenza vaccine. In TCRdb, the RT-PCR reads were re-called with MiXCR into one record per CDR3 protein. The table lists under 800,000 distinct CDR3 sequences, about 15% of them singletons. Material: PBMCs from blood, obtained approximately 15 days before vaccination. The source of these receptors is a man aged 45-65 years who received an inactivated influenza vaccine.

The sample holds many counts of this clonotype. The chain joins TRBV11-2 to TRBJ2-7; D is ambiguous. Germline CDR1 and CDR2: SGHAT and FQNNGV. V lost 1 base and J 8 bases, leaving 12 bases between the germline ends. CDR3 length equals 13 residues. DNA for the CDR3: TGTGCCAGCAGCTTAGCGTTTATAGATCAGCAGTACTTC. It specifies CASSLAFIDQQYF. Filled out from reference TRBV11-2 and TRBJ2-7, the complete variable domain reads EAGVAQSPRYKIIEKRQSVAFWCNPISGHATLYWYQQILGQGPKLLIQFQNNGVVDDSQLPKDRFSAERLKGVDSTLKIQPAKLEDSAVYLCASSLAFIDQQYFGPGTRLTVT.

This clonotype has only a few counts. The chain employs TRBV5-6 and TRBJ2-5; perhaps D is TRBD1 or TRBD2 (5 bases each). CDR1 and CDR2 from the germline V gene are SGHDT and YYEEEE. Between the trimmed V and J ends, which lost 3 bases and 3 bases, there was a span of 9 bases. The CDR3 runs to 13 residues. CDR3 in amino acids: CASSWGREETQYF. The CDR3 DNA reads TGTGCCAGCAGCTGGGGACGGGAAGAGACCCAGTACTTC.

This clonotype was seen a single time. The chain uses TRBV6-1 and TRBJ2-6; maybe TRBD2 (5 bases). Looked up from germline, CDR1 is MNHNS and CDR2 is SASEGT. With 6 bases removed from V and 4 bases from J, the gap between germline ends came to 10 bases. The CDR3 length is 14 residues. The CDR3, as DNA: TGTGCCAGCAGAAGGGAGTCGGGGGCCAACGTCCTGACTTTC. Its translation: CASRRESGANVLTF.

This clonotype was seen only a few times. The chain links TRBV6-1 to TRBJ2-3, with D uncertain. The CDR3 length is 18 residues. The germline CDR1 and CDR2 sequences are MNHNS and SASEGT. V was pared by 4 bases and J by 0 bases, with 20 bases between. For the CDR3, the DNA is TGTGCCAGCAGTGGCCTCGGGTTTGCGGATCAAAGCACAGATACGCAGTATTTT. This gives the protein CASSGLGFADQSTDTQYF.

The chain couples TRBV7-2 to TRBJ2-7, with 7 bases fitting TRBD2. The germline V gene encodes CDR1 SGHTA and CDR2 FQGNSA. V lost 4 bases, J lost 8 bases, and 14 bases stayed unmatched. The CDR3 runs 15 residues. In nucleotides, the CDR3 is TGTGCCAGCAGCTCAGGGACTAACTCCTATACGAAGCAGTACTTC. Its translation is CASSSGTNSYTKQYF.

This clonotype was detected a few times. An end of the junction does not agree with germline; a read error may underlie this. This sequence joins TRBV20-1 and TRBJ2-1, with 7 bases lining up with TRBD2. CDR3 size: 11 residues. In germline, CDR1 is DFQATT, CDR2 SNEGSKA (reference sequence). The CDR3 loop is CSARDYHEQFF. DNA of the CDR3: TGCAGTGCGCGGGACTACCATGAGCAGTTCTTC.

This clonotype was recorded at least ten times. This chain joins TRBV4-3 and TRBJ2-6; a weak D match, TRBD1 (6 bases). CDR3 length equals 16 residues. Between the trimmed V and J ends, which lost 6 bases and 0 bases, there was a span of 12 bases. From germline, CDR1 is LGHNA and CDR2 YSLEER. CDR3 coding DNA: TGCGCCAGCAGTCGGTGGGGGCCCTCTGGGGCCAACGTCCTGACTTTC. It encodes CASSRWGPSGANVLTF.

This clonotype was counted between two and nine times. The genes are TRBV5-1 and TRBJ1-6, with D unclear. The V end lost 3 bases, the J end lost 15 bases, and 13 bases lay between the germline ends. CDR1 is SGHRS, CDR2 YFSETQ, per germline. This CDR3 has 12 amino acids. The CDR3 DNA reads as TGCGCCAGCAGCTCCCCAGGCTCCCACCTCCACTTT. It translates to CASSSPGSHLHF.

V and J are TRBV13 and TRBJ2-6; D is uncertain. V was shortened by 10 bases and J by 0 bases, with 7 bases between the two germline ends. The CDR3 sequence is 13 residues long. Germline CDR1 PRHDT, CDR2 FYEKMQ (reference sequence). CDR3 DNA sequence: TGTGCCACCCGGAGCTCTGGGGCCAACGTCCTGACTTTC. Residues: CATRSSGANVLTF.

CDR3 nucleotide sequence: TGCGCCAGCAGCCGCGGGACTAGCGCCTACAATGAGCAGTTCTTC. This codes for CASSRGTSAYNEQFF. J is TRBJ2-1 and V is TRBV4-3; TRBD2 matches at 10 bases. CDR1 and CDR2 (germline): LGHNA, YSLEER. Trimming cost V 4 bases and J 2 bases; bases outside gene matches: 2. This CDR3 spans 15 amino acids.

The rearrangement links TRBV20-1 to TRBJ1-5, with a tentative D call TRBD1 (5 bases). This CDR3 contains 14 residues. The germline V gene has CDR1 DFQATT and CDR2 SNEGSKA (reference sequence). V lost 3 bases, J lost 0 bases, and 9 bases lay in between. The CDR3: CSARGGNSNQPQHF. For the CDR3, the DNA is TGCAGTGCTAGGGGGGGTAATAGCAATCAGCCCCAGCATTTT.

This clonotype came up a few times. The chain recombines TRBV7-8 with TRBJ1-1, with TRBD1 identical over 11 bases. V shed 7 bases, J shed 1 base, and the junction held 11 bases outside the gene matches. Germline CDR1 SGHVS, CDR2 FQNEAQ. CDR3 length: 17 residues. This chain's CDR3 is CASTLAGQGAPNTEAFF. Written as DNA, the CDR3 is TGTGCCAGCACTTTAGCAGGACAGGGGGCTCCGAACACTGAAGCTTTCTTT.

This clonotype was seen more than once but under ten times. This chain joins TRBV12-3 or TRBV12-4 and TRBJ2-2; the match to TRBD1 covers 7 bases. Trimming at V came to 0 bases and at J to 5 bases, leaving 3 bases not matched to a gene. The CDR3 length is 15 residues. CDR3: CASSLAGQMTGELFF. Written as DNA, the CDR3 is TGTGCCAGCAGTTTAGCGGGACAGATGACCGGGGAGCTGTTTTTT.

This clonotype was detected a few times. This chain joins TRBV11-2 and TRBJ2-3; TRBD2 aligns across 10 bases. Looked up from germline, CDR1 is SGHAT and CDR2 is FQNNGV. CDR3 length: 16 residues. V lost 5 bases and J lost 2; bases outside the gene matches: 7. The CDR3 reads CASSTGTSANTDTQYF. The CDR3 coding sequence is TGTGCCAGCAGCACAGGGACTAGCGCGAACACAGATACGCAGTATTTT.

In nucleotides, the CDR3 is TGCGCCAGCAGCGGGGGACAGTGGAACACTGAAGCTTTCTTT. As protein: CASSGGQWNTEAFF. J is TRBJ1-1 and V is TRBV5-1; 7 positions match TRBD1. The germline V gene encodes CDR1 SGHRS and CDR2 YFSETQ. The CDR3 spans 14 residues. The V and J ends lost 4 bases and 1 base, in that order; junction bases with no gene match: 4. Using reference TRBV5-1 and TRBJ1-1 for the parts outside the CDR3, the full variable domain is KAGVTQTPRYLIKTRGQQVTLSCSPISGHRSVSWYQQTPGQGLQFLFEYFSETQRNKGNFPGRFSGRQFSNSRSEMNVSTLELGDSALYLCASSGGQWNTEAFFGQGTRLTVV.

There are a few counts of this clonotype. The rearrangement links TRBV20-1 to TRBJ2-3, with 9 nucleotides matching TRBD1. Germline V gene sequence: CDR1 DFQATT, CDR2 SNEGSKA (reference sequence). V trimming: 5 bases; J trimming: 8 bases; junction bases outside the gene matches: 17. The CDR3 length is 16 residues. This CDR3 reads CSAEPRDRVWSATQYF. CDR3 coding DNA: TGCAGTGCTGAACCCCGGGACAGGGTGTGGTCGGCTACGCAGTATTTT.

The chain combines TRBV20-1 with TRBJ1-3; tentative D call: TRBD1 (5 bases). Trimming removed 3 bases at V and 14 bases at J, with 17 bases between. The CDR3 length is 12 residues. CDR1 and CDR2 from the germline V gene are DFQATT and SNEGSKA (reference sequence). The CDR3 reads CSARQSGTALYF. Written as DNA, the CDR3 is TGCAGTGCTAGGCAGTCCGGGACCGCTCTATATTTT.

This sequence joins TRBV7-6 and TRBJ2-5; D possibly uses TRBD1 or TRBD2 (5 bases each). This CDR3 region has 16 residues. CDR1 SGHVS and CDR2 FNYEAQ come from the germline V gene. Deletions cut 5 bases from V and 2 bases from J, with 18 bases between. CDR3 sequence: CASSPGTNPSQETQYF. The CDR3 DNA reads as TGTGCCAGCAGCCCCGGGACGAATCCCTCTCAAGAGACCCAGTACTTC.

The chain combines TRBV7-8 with TRBJ2-3; maybe TRBD2 (6 bases). Germline values: CDR1 SGHVS, CDR2 FQNEAQ. V lost 7 bases and J 4 bases, leaving 21 bases between the germline ends. The CDR3 has 16 residues. The CDR3, as DNA: TGTGCCAGCATGCCACACCGGGGAGGTCTGGCAGATACGCAGTATTTT. The encoded protein is CASMPHRGGLADTQYF.

V usage is TRBV20-1 and J usage is TRBJ2-1; TRBD2 aligns across 7 bases. After removal of 0 bases from V and 5 bases from J, the junction contained 7 bases not matched to a gene. The V gene's germline CDR1 is DFQATT and CDR2 SNEGSKA (reference sequence). CDR3 length: 15 residues. The DNA for the CDR3 is TGCAGTGCTAGAGATGTCAGCGGGGCCGACAATGAGCAGTTCTTC. Its protein is CSARDVSGADNEQFF.

This clonotype was recorded at least ten times. The chain combines TRBV24-1 with TRBJ2-3; maybe TRBD1 (5 bases). V was cut by 1 base and J by 2 bases, with 9 bases left in between. The CDR3 extends over 15 amino acids. Germline V gene lookup returns CDR1 KGHDR and CDR2 SFDVKD. The CDR3 protein is CATSDLGVSTDTQYF. The DNA for the CDR3 is TGTGCCACCAGTGATTTAGGGGTCTCCACAGATACGCAGTATTTT.

This clonotype appeared a few times. This rearrangement joins TRBV13 to TRBJ1-1; 8 bases agree with TRBD1. Unmatched junction bases numbered 5, after V lost 5 bases and J lost 6 bases. The CDR3 totals 13 residues. Germline V gene data show CDR1 as PRHDT and CDR2 as FYEKMQ (reference sequence). The CDR3 sequence: CASSKQGVAEAFF. The CDR3 DNA follows: TGTGCCAGCAGCAAACAGGGGGTCGCTGAAGCTTTCTTT. The entire variable domain, with the rest obtained from reference TRBV13 and TRBJ1-1, is as follows: AAGVIQSPRHLIKEKRETATLKCYPIPRHDTVYWYQQGPGQDPQFLISFYEKMQSDKGSIPDRFSAQQFSDYHSELNMSSLELGDSALYFCASSKQGVAEAFFGQGTRLTVV.

The gene calls are TRBV19 and TRBJ1-5; weak D call: TRBD1 (5 bases). V shed 7 bases and J shed 2 bases, with 15 bases lying between them. Germline V gives CDR1 LNHDA, CDR2 SQIVND (reference sequence). CDR3 length equals 15 residues. For the CDR3, the DNA is TGTGCCAGTACCCCACAGGTTTCGGGCAATCAGCCCCAGCATTTT. Translating it yields CASTPQVSGNQPQHF.

This chain connects TRBV11-1 to TRBJ2-7, with a tentative D call TRBD2 (6 bases). The V and J ends lost 0 bases and 3 bases respectively, with 12 bases between them. The CDR3 has 15 amino acids. From germline, CDR1 is SGHAT and CDR2 FQDESV (reference sequence). The CDR3 protein is CASSLAMGRLYEQYF. As DNA, the CDR3 is TGTGCCAGCAGCTTAGCGATGGGGAGGCTCTACGAGCAGTACTTC.

This clonotype was seen many times. This chain connects TRBV7-2 to TRBJ2-3; TRBD2 might be the D (6 bases). The CDR3 covers 15 residues. Germline values: CDR1 SGHTA, CDR2 FQGNSA. The V end lost 1 base, the J end lost 4 bases, and 12 bases lay between the germline ends. The CDR3: CASSLDGSSPDTQYF. Here the CDR3 DNA reads TGTGCCAGCAGCTTAGACGGGAGTAGTCCAGATACGCAGTATTTT.

The rearrangement joins TRBV16 to TRBJ2-1, with TRBD2 matching 10 bases. Germline V gene data show CDR1 as KGHSY and CDR2 as FQNENV. The CDR3 consists of 16 residues. J lost 0 bases, V lost 4 bases, and 3 bases had no gene match. The DNA of the CDR3 is TGTGCCAGCAGCCGACCTAGCGGGAGCTCCTACAATGAGCAGTTCTTC. Its translation: CASSRPSGSSYNEQFF.

This chain joins TRBV10-3 and TRBJ2-1; 8 nucleotides align to TRBD2. Trimming cost V 5 bases and J 1 base; bases outside gene matches: 10. This CDR3 contains 17 residues. Germline CDR1 and CDR2: ENHRY and SYGVKD. The CDR3 DNA follows: TGTGCCATCAGTTTCGGGAGCGGGAGCGTTTCCTACAATGAGCAGTTCTTC. Its protein is CAISFGSGSVSYNEQFF.

This clonotype was counted between two and nine times. The chain employs TRBV7-9 and TRBJ1-1, with D hard to call. From germline, CDR1 is SEHNR and CDR2 FQNEAQ (reference sequence). V was pared by 1 base and J by 1 base, with 10 bases between. This CDR3 comprises 15 residues. The CDR3 reads CASSLDGRANTEAFF. The CDR3 DNA is TGTGCCAGCAGCTTAGATGGGCGGGCGAACACTGAAGCTTTCTTT.

This chain connects TRBV4-1 to TRBJ1-2, with D possibly matching TRBD1 (5 bases). Trimming cost V 3 bases and J 1 base, with 18 bases left between them. Germline CDR1 reads MGHRA; CDR2 reads YSYEKL. The CDR3 consists of 17 residues. The CDR3 reads CASSQAHLRGSNYGYTF. The DNA for the CDR3 is TGCGCCAGCAGCCAGGCCCACCTTAGGGGAAGTAACTATGGCTACACCTTC.

The chain links TRBV5-6 to TRBJ1-4; D uncertain. The germline V gene has CDR1 SGHDT and CDR2 YYEEEE. CDR3 length equals 14 residues. V lost 0 bases and J 6 bases, leaving 9 bases between the germline ends. The CDR3 region has the DNA TGTGCCAGCAGCTTGGCTGCAGGTTATGAAAAACTGTTTTTT. Its translation: CASSLAAGYEKLFF.

V is TRBV12-3 or TRBV12-4 and J is TRBJ1-1, with 11 bases matching TRBD1. The V gene end was trimmed by 5 bases and the J gene end by 3 bases; junction bases not matched to a gene: 5. CDR3 size: 15 residues. The CDR3 region has the DNA TGTGCCAGCAGTAGGGGGACAGGGGGATACACTGAAGCTTTCTTT. This encodes CASSRGTGGYTEAFF.